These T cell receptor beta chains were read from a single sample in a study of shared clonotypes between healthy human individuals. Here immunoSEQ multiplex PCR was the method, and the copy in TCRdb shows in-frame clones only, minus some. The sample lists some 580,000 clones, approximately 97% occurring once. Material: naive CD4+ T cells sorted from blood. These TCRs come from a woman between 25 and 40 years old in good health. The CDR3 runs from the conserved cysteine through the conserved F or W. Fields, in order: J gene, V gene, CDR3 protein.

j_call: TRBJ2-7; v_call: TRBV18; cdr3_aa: CASSPQGVRMGYEQYF
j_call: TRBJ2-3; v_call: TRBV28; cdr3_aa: CASSLPRDTQYF
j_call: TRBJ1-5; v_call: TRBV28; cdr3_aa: CASSFGNQPQHF
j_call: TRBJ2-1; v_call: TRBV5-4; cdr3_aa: CASSFQGRISYNEQFF
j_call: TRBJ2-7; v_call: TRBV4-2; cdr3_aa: CASSQDWAYEQYF
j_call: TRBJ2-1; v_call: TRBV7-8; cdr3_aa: CASSLGPGDEQFF
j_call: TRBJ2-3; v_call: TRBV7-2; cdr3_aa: CASSFRTGTDTQYF
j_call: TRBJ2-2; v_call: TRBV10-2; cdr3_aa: CASWTRSDTGELFF
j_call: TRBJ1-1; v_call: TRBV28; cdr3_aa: CASSLRNGLGAFF
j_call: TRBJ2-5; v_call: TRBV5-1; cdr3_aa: CASSLGPGGQETQYF
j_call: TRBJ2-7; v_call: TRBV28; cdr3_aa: CASSLSPWRSSYEQYF
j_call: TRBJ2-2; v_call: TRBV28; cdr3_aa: CASSPNTGELFF
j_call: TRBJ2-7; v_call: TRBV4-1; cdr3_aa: CASSQGIVRLKAQYF
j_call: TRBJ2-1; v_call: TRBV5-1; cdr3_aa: CASSLGVSQSYNEQFF
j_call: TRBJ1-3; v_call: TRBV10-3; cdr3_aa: CAISERGQGKYTIYF
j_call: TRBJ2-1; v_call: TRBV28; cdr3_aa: CASSQRQGAQFF
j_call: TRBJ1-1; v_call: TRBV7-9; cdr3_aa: CASSTGQGVVTEAFF
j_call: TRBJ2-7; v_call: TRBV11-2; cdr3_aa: CASSLDPSSYEQYF
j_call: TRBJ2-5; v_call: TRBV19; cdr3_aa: CASSLTSGRVETQYF
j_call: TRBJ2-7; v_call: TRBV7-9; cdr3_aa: CATLAGGPEQYF
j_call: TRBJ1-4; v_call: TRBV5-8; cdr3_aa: CASSLAEGTMGEKLFF
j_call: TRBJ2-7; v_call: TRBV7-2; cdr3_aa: CASSLGGGMVYEQYF
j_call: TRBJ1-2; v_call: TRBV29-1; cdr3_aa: CSVDLERQGFHGYTF
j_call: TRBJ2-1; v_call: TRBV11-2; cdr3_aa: CASSGRLRASSYNEQFF
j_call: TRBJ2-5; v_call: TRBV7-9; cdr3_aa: CASSPPHGGTQYF
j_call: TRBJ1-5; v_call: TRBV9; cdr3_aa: CASSVEGKGGPGQPQHF
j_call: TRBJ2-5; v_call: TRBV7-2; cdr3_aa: CASSTRTSGSYETQYF